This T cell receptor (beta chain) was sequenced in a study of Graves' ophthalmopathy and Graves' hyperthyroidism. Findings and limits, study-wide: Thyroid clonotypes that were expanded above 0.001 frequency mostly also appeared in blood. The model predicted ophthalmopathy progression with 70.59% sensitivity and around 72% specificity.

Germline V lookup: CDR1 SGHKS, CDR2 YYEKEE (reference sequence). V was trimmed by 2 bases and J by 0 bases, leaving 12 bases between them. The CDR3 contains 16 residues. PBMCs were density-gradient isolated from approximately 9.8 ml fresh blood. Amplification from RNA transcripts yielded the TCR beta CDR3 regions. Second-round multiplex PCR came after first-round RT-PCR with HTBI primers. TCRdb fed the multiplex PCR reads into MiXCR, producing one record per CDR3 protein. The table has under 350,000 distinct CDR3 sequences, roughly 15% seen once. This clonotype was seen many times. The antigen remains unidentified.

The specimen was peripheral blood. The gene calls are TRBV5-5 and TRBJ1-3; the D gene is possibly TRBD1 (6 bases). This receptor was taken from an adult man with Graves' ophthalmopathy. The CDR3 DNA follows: TGTGCCAGCAGCTTTTACAGGGCCGTCTCTGGAAACACCATATATTTT. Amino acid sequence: CASSFYRAVSGNTIYF.